This T cell receptor beta chain was retrieved from a study of patients and donors after allogeneic stem cell transplantation. V lost 7 bases, J lost 5 bases, and 20 bases lay in between. Germline V gene lookup returns CDR1 MNHEY and CDR2 SVGAGI. CDR3 length: 16 residues. TCRdb independently ran MiXCR on the RT-PCR reads; one entry per CDR3 protein. The table includes some 200,000 distinct CDR3 sequences, approximately 41% detected once. This sequence originates from a human donor who was either an allogeneic HSCT recipient or a stem cell or donor lymphocyte infusion donor (not recorded which). It is not recorded whose cells these are; they may come from a transplant donor. The J gene is TRBJ1-4, the V gene TRBV6-5, with a weak D call TRBD1 (5 bases). The specimen sequenced was blood, either unsorted or a sorted T cell fraction (not recorded which). CDR3 protein: CASTQLSGLRNEKLFF. The CDR3 region has the DNA TGTGCCAGCACCCAATTATCGGGACTGCGAAATGAAAAACTGTTTTTT.